The next 16 T cell receptor beta chains were all read from a single sample in a study of blood T cells in healthy people across ages. The use of a sample-barcoded 5' primer and a J-beta primer mix characterized a second PCR of about 7 to 12 cycles. TCRdb re-called the 5' RACE reads with MiXCR, one entry per CDR3 protein. The table has around 1,500,000 distinct CDR3 sequences, 28% seen once. Sample: blood. All receptors derive from a woman aged 25-40 years in good health.

The chain is built from TRBV21-1 and TRBJ2-7; TRBD2 is taken as the D call from the table, unchecked against the DNA. TRBV21-1 is recorded as a pseudogene. The CDR3 totals 9 residues. CDR3 bases: TGTGCCAGCAGCACGGACGGCCACTTC. Its protein is CASSTDGHF.

The genes are TRBV6-6 and TRBJ2-3; TRBD2 matches 9 bases. Germline V gene lookup returns CDR1 MNHNY and CDR2 SVGAGI (reference sequence). Trimming removed 5 bases from V and 6 bases from J; junction bases left unmatched: 9. The length of the CDR3 is 15 residues. The chain's CDR3 is CASSDGGGGRDTQYF. The CDR3 DNA follows: TGTGCCAGCAGTGATGGCGGGGGGGGTCGGGATACGCAGTATTTT.

The J gene is TRBJ2-3, the V gene TRBV20-1; possibly TRBD2 for D (5 bases). The V end lost 0 bases, the J end lost 8 bases, and 12 bases lay between the germline ends. The CDR3 totals 13 residues. CDR1 is DFQATT and CDR2 is SNEGSKA in the germline V gene (reference sequence). CDR3 loop: CSARDGSVSTQYF. The CDR3 region has the DNA TGCAGTGCTAGAGATGGTAGCGTGAGTACGCAGTATTTT.

The chain uses TRBV2 and TRBJ2-7; TRBD2 matches 8 bases. With 10 bases clipped from V and 2 bases from J, the junction kept 19 bases outside the gene matches. The germline CDR1 and CDR2 sequences are SNHLY and FYNNEI. The CDR3 totals 17 residues. The CDR3 DNA follows: TGTGCCATCCGAGGGGCCCCCGGCAGCGGGGGTACCTACGAGCAGTACTTC. Translation: CAIRGAPGSGGTYEQYF.

There are a few counts of this clonotype. Germline is not matched at one junction end, which may reflect a read error. This chain links TRBV7-9 with TRBJ2-5, with TRBD2 identical over 8 bases. Germline values: CDR1 SEHNR, CDR2 FQNEAQ (reference sequence). CDR3 length: 14 amino acids. The CDR3 loop is CASTLAGTEETQYF. CDR3 nucleotides: TGTGCCAGCACCTTAGCGGGAACGGAAGAGACCCAGTACTTC.

This clonotype was counted at least ten times. This rearrangement joins TRBV5-1 to TRBJ2-1; the D call may be TRBD1 or TRBD2 (5 bases each). The length of the CDR3 is 12 residues. Trimming left V 6 bases short and J 9 bases short, with 13 bases between. Germline V gives CDR1 SGHRS, CDR2 YFSETQ. The CDR3 DNA reads as TGCGCCAGCATGCGCGAGGGGAGTGAGCAGTTCTTC. This encodes CASMREGSEQFF. Complete variable domain (other parts from reference TRBV5-1 and TRBJ2-1): KAGVTQTPRYLIKTRGQQVTLSCSPISGHRSVSWYQQTPGQGLQFLFEYFSETQRNKGNFPGRFSGRQFSNSRSEMNVSTLELGDSALYLCASMREGSEQFFGPGTRLTVL.

This CDR3 reads CASSRGGSNEKLFF. For the CDR3, the DNA is TGTGCCAGCAGCCGAGGGGGATCTAATGAAAAACTGTTTTTT. This chain connects TRBV28 to TRBJ1-4; TRBD1 is a possible D gene (6 bases). Germline CDR1 MDHEN, CDR2 SYDVKM. This CDR3 is built from 14 residues. Trimming stripped 6 bases from V and 3 bases from J, with 11 bases between.

The chain joins TRBV30 to TRBJ1-1, with 10 bases matching TRBD1. Trimming took 2 bases from V and 4 from J; bases not matched to a gene: 7. The CDR3 has 15 amino acids. Germline values: CDR1 GTSNPN, CDR2 SVGIG (reference sequence). DNA of the CDR3: TGTGCCTGGAGTCCAAGACAGGGGGCCGGCACTGAAGCTTTCTTT. This translates into CAWSPRQGAGTEAFF.

The V and J genes are TRBV7-8 and TRBJ2-3; the D is unclear. The length of the CDR3 is 14 residues. Germline CDR1 SGHVS, CDR2 FQNEAQ. Trimming stripped 7 bases from V and 2 bases from J, with 13 bases between. The CDR3 spells CASKTGRSTDTQYF. The CDR3 nucleotides read TGTGCCAGCAAGACCGGTCGTTCCACAGATACGCAGTATTTT.

The rearrangement uses TRBV7-2 and TRBJ2-1; possible D gene TRBD1, 5 bases. Between the trimmed V and J ends, which lost 4 bases and 8 bases, there was a span of 15 bases. CDR1 is SGHTA and CDR2 is FQGNSA in the germline V gene. The CDR3 runs to 14 residues. The CDR3 nucleotides are TGTGCCAGCAGCTCGAATTCCCAGGGATATGAGCAGTTCTTC. It is translated as CASSSNSQGYEQFF.

The chain is built from TRBV27 and TRBJ1-1, with 9 bases aligning to TRBD1. This CDR3 comprises 15 residues. The V gene end was trimmed by 1 base and the J gene end by 5 bases; junction bases not matched to a gene: 5. From germline, CDR1 is MNHEY and CDR2 SMNVEV (reference sequence). The CDR3 sequence: CASSLYRTGETEAFF. As DNA, the CDR3 is TGTGCCAGCAGTTTATATAGGACAGGGGAAACTGAAGCTTTCTTT.

The chain uses TRBV29-1 and TRBJ1-2; TRBD1 might be the D (6 bases). CDR1 is SQVTM, CDR2 ANQGSEA, per germline. This CDR3 region has 11 residues. The chain's CDR3 is CIAGDTYGYTF. The CDR3 DNA is TGCATCGCAGGGGATACCTATGGCTACACCTTC.

The sample holds many counts of this clonotype. The rearrangement links TRBV3-1 to TRBJ2-1; no reliable D call. V gave up 1 base and J gave up 7 bases, with 5 bases separating them. Germline loops: CDR1 LGHDT, CDR2 YNNKEL (reference sequence). The CDR3 runs 12 residues. The CDR3 nucleotides are TGTGCCAGCAGCCAAGGCCCAAATGAGCAGTTCTTC. It is translated as CASSQGPNEQFF.

The chain carries TRBV6-2 or TRBV6-3 and TRBJ2-2; 7 bases are a match to TRBD1. The germline V gene encodes CDR1 MNHEY and CDR2 SVGEGT. V was clipped by 2 bases and J by 0 bases; unmatched bases: 6. This CDR3 has 17 amino acids. The CDR3 nucleotides read TGTGCCAGCAGTTACCCACCCGGGACAGCGAACACCGGGGAGCTGTTTTTT. It translates to CASSYPPGTANTGELFF.

This clonotype was recorded at least ten times. V is TRBV4-1 and J is TRBJ1-1, with TRBD1 identical over 7 bases. Looked up from germline, CDR1 is MGHRA and CDR2 is YSYEKL. The J segment lost 6 bases and the V segment lost 1 base, leaving 2 bases of the junction unmatched. This CDR3 has 13 amino acids. The CDR3 nucleotides are TGCGCCAGCAGCCAAGCAGGGGGAGCTGAAGCTTTCTTT. Amino acids: CASSQAGGAEAFF.

The chain employs TRBV11-2 and TRBJ2-2, with 9 bases identical to TRBD1. The CDR3 has 14 residues. V gave up 5 bases and J gave up 7 bases; unmatched junction bases: 5. The germline V gene encodes CDR1 SGHAT and CDR2 FQNNGV. As DNA, the CDR3 is TGTGCCAGCAGCGGGACAGGGACTGGCGGGGAGCTGTTTTTT. It is translated as CASSGTGTGGELFF. The full variable domain, with the rest looked up from reference TRBV11-2 and TRBJ2-2, is EAGVAQSPRYKIIEKRQSVAFWCNPISGHATLYWYQQILGQGPKLLIQFQNNGVVDDSQLPKDRFSAERLKGVDSTLKIQPAKLEDSAVYLCASSGTGTGGELFFGEGSRLTVL.